The following is a T cell receptor (beta chain) sequence with its context. Trimming cost V 4 bases and J 2 bases; bases outside gene matches: 4. The length of the CDR3 is 15 residues. The germline gives CDR1 MNHNS, CDR2 SASEGT. Disease in donors with ophthalmopathy had moderate-to-severe activity, CAS ≥3, NOSPECS ≥4 and under 3 months' duration. Amplification of TCR beta CDR3 regions used RNA transcripts. A first-round RT-PCR used HTBI primers, followed by a second-round multiplex PCR. TCRdb independently ran MiXCR on the multiplex PCR reads; one entry per CDR3 protein. The sample consists of roughly 170,000 distinct CDR3 sequences, 30% to 45% of them appearing once. This entry is derived from a study of Graves' ophthalmopathy and Graves' hyperthyroidism. Turning to the study itself: Peripheral blood was gathered at the point of initial diagnosis, before any treatment started.

The sample was peripheral blood. The clonotype was recovered from a young man with Graves' ophthalmopathy. V usage is TRBV6-1 and J usage is TRBJ2-7; 11 nucleotides agree with TRBD1. This CDR3 is CASSAGQGAPYEQYF. The CDR3 bases are TGTGCCAGCAGTGCTGGACAGGGGGCGCCCTACGAGCAGTACTTC.